This TCR beta chain was sequenced during a study of cytomegalovirus exposure and HLA in healthy donors. General study findings and limits: An observed cluster of highly shared sequence variants was recorded as a likely sequencing artifact. Earlier analysis looked at TCR beta V segments, and most were productive about 87% or about 30% of the time.

Turning to this clone: Its target is not known.

Sampled while nominally healthy, donors likely had unrecorded immune exposures. V lost 5 bases, J lost 10 bases, and 14 bases lay in between. Germline V CDR1 and CDR2: PRHDT, FYEKMQ (reference sequence). The CDR3 runs to 13 residues. PCR amplification relied on 60 Vbeta primers (plus 13 Jbeta primers). In the authors' workflow: Roughly 10 million shared chains were among the roughly 78 million unique TCR beta chains that a later analysis counted. The table came from immunoSEQ multiplex PCR; TCRdb's copy has only in-frame clones and leaves some out. Clonal size and the V and J genes are those of that table, whereas D and trimming came from the DNA. The repertoire holds about 67,000 clones, roughly nine tenths seen once, with around 10% in the top ten.

This receptor was identified in a woman aged 30 to 39 in good health and CMV-seropositive. The rearrangement joins TRBV13 to TRBJ1-4; D not certain. Specimen: PBMCs. The CDR3 region is CASSSPPSGKLFF. The CDR3 coding sequence is TGTGCCAGCAGCAGCCCGCCGAGTGGAAAACTGTTTTTT.